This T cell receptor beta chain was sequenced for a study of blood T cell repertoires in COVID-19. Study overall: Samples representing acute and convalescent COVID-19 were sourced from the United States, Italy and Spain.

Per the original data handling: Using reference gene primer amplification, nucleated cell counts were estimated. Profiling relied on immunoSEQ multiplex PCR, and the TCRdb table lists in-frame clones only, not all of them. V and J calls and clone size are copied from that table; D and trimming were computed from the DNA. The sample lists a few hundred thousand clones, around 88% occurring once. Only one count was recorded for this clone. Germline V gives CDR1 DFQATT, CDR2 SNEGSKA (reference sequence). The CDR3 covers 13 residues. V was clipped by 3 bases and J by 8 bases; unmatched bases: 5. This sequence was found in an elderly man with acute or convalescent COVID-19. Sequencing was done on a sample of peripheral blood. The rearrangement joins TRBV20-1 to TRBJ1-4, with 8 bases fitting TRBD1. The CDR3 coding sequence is TGCAGTGCTAGTGACAGGGGAGAAGAAAAACTGTTTTTT. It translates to CSASDRGEEKLFF.